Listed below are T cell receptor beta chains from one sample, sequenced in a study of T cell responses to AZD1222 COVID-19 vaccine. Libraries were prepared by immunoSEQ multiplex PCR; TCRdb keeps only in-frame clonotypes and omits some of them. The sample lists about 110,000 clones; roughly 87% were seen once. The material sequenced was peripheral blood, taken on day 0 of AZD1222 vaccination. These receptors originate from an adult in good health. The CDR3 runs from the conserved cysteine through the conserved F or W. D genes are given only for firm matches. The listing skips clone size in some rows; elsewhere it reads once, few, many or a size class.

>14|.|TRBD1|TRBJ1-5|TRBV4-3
CASSREDRGQPQHF
TGCGCCAGCAGCCGAGAGGACAGGGGCCAGCCCCAGCATTTT
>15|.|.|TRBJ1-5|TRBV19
CASSTDPKGNQPQHF
TGTGCCAGTAGTACGGACCCTAAAGGGAATCAGCCCCAGCATTTT
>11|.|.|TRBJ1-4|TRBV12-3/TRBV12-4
CASSSTPKLFF
TGTGCCAGCAGTTCGACACCAAAACTGTTTTTT
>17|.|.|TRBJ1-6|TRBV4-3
CASSQERIGWPNSPLHF
TGCGCCAGCAGCCAAGAACGAATAGGGTGGCCAAATTCACCCCTCCACTTT
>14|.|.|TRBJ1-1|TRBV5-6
CASSLVRRNTEAFF
TGTGCCAGCAGCTTGGTCCGGAGGAACACTGAAGCTTTCTTT
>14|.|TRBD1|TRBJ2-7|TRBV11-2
CASNPTGVRYEQYF
TGTGCCAGCAATCCGACAGGGGTTAGATACGAGCAGTACTTC
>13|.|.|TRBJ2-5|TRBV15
CATSRGGAETQYF
TGTGCCACCAGCAGAGGGGGGGCGGAGACCCAGTACTTC
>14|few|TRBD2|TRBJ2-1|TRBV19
CASSGRGEYNEQFF
TGTGCCAGTAGTGGGCGGGGGGAATACAATGAGCAGTTCTTC
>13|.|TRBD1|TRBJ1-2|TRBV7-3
CASSQDRAAGYTF
TGTGCCAGCAGTCAGGACAGGGCGGCTGGCTACACCTTC
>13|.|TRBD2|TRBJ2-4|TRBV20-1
CSASTGGGNIQYF
TGCAGTGCTAGTACCGGCGGGGGAAACATTCAGTACTTC
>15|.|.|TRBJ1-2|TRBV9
CASSVEAGAAYGYTF
TGTGCCAGCAGCGTAGAGGCAGGAGCCGCCTATGGCTACACCTTC
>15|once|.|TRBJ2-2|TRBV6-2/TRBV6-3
CASSSWTQNTGELFF
TGTGCCAGCAGTTCCTGGACTCAAAACACCGGGGAGCTGTTTTTT
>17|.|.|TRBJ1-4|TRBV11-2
CASSLGASGGAYEKLFF
TGTGCCAGCAGCTTAGGGGCCAGTGGGGGGGCTTATGAAAAACTGTTTTTT
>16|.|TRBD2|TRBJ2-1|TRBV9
CASSELRTSGDNEQFF
TGTGCCAGCAGCGAACTCCGGACTAGCGGGGACAATGAGCAGTTCTTC
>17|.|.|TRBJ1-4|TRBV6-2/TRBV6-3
CASSPPRGLATNEKLFF
TGTGCCAGCAGTCCCCCCCGGGGTCTCGCAACTAATGAAAAACTGTTTTTT
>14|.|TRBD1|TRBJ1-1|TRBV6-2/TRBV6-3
CASSYGQGSTEAFF
TGTGCCAGCAGTTACGGACAGGGAAGCACTGAAGCTTTCTTT
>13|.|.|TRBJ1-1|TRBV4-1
CASSQVQNTEAFF
TGCGCCAGCAGCCAAGTTCAGAACACTGAAGCTTTCTTT
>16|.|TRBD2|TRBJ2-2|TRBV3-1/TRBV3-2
CASSQDAGGYAGELFF
TGTGCCAGCAGCCAAGATGCGGGAGGGTATGCCGGGGAGCTGTTTTTT
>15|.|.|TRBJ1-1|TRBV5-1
CASAPGGGLNTEAFF
TGCGCCAGCGCCCCGGGTGGGGGGTTGAACACTGAAGCTTTCTTT
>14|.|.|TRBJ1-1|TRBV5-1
CASSLAGMDTEAFF
TGCGCCAGCAGCTTGGCCGGGATGGACACTGAAGCTTTCTTT
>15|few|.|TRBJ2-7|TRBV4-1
CASSQVGPLSDEQYF
TGCGCCAGCAGCCAAGTTGGGCCATTGAGCGACGAGCAGTACTTC
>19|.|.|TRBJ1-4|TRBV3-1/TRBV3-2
CASSQVPDNLWATNEKLFF
TGTGCCAGCAGCCAAGTGCCAGATAATTTGTGGGCAACTAATGAAAAACTGTTTTTT
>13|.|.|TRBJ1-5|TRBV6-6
CATREYSNQPQHF
TGTGCCACCAGAGAATATAGCAATCAGCCCCAGCATTTT
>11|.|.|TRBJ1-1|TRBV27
CASRGYTEAFF
TGTGCCAGCAGAGGTTACACTGAAGCTTTCTTT
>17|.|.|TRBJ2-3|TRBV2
CASSLFIRRVGGDTQYF
TGTGCCAGCAGTTTGTTCATAAGGCGGGTTGGGGGGGATACGCAGTATTTT
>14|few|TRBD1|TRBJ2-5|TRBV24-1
CATSDADRAETQYF
TGTGCCACCAGTGATGCTGACAGGGCTGAGACCCAGTACTTC
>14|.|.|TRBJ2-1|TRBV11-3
CASSFAGSLGEQFF
TGTGCCAGCAGCTTTGCCGGGAGCTTGGGTGAGCAGTTCTTC
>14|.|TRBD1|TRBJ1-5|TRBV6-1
CASSDGQGGQPQHF
TGTGCCAGCAGTGACGGACAGGGGGGTCAGCCCCAGCATTTT
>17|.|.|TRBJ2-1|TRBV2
CASSAPKGGLSLNEQFF
TGTGCCAGCAGTGCTCCCAAGGGCGGCCTAAGCCTCAATGAGCAGTTCTTC
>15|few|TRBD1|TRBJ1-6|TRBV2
CASSEAPGGFSPLHF
TGTGCCAGCAGTGAAGCGCCAGGGGGCTTTTCACCCCTCCACTTT
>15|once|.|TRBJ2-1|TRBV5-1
CASSSSGTSYNEQFF
TGCGCCAGCAGCTCCTCCGGGACTTCCTACAATGAGCAGTTCTTC
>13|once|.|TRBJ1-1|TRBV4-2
CASSQDRPGKAFF
TGTGCCAGCAGCCAAGACCGACCGGGGAAAGCTTTCTTT
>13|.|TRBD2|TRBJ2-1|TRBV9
CASSAGGYNEQFF
TGTGCCAGCAGCGCGGGGGGTTACAATGAGCAGTTCTTC
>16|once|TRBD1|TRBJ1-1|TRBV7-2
CASSINWGQSGPEAFF
TGTGCCAGCAGCATTAACTGGGGACAGTCGGGCCCTGAAGCTTTCTTT
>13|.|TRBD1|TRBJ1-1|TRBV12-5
CASGRQGNTEAFF
TGTGCTAGTGGGAGACAGGGTAACACTGAAGCTTTCTTT
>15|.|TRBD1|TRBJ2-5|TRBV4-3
CASSPTGQPGETQYF
TGCGCCAGCAGCCCGACGGGACAGCCCGGGGAGACCCAGTACTTC
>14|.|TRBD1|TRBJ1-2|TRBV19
CATLKTGAGNGYTF
TGTGCCACTTTAAAGACAGGGGCCGGAAATGGCTACACCTTC
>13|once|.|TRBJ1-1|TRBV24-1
CATSRRGGTEAFF
TGTGCCACCAGCAGGAGGGGCGGCACTGAAGCTTTCTTT